The 6 T cell receptor beta chains below were found in one sample sequenced in a study of T cells after posttransplantation cyclophosphamide. Profiled with immunoSEQ multiplex PCR; TCRdb holds only in-frame clones, not every one. The table lists roughly 41,000 clones, with no singletons. The sequenced sample was PBMCs. The receptors shown here come from a young man in good health and a related stem cell transplant donor.

This clone was counted at least ten times. The V call is TRBV14, the J call TRBJ2-3, with D uncertain. The CDR3 covers 12 residues. In germline, CDR1 is SGHDN, CDR2 FVKESK. V lost 1 base and J 8 bases, leaving 7 bases between the germline ends. CDR3 in amino acids: CASSQASFTQYF. The CDR3 DNA sequence: TGTGCCAGCAGCCAAGCTTCCTTTACGCAGTATTTT.

This clone showed up many times. This chain uses TRBV12-3 or TRBV12-4 with TRBJ1-5; D is unresolved. V dropped 8 bases and J dropped 1 base, with 9 bases sitting between them. The CDR3 totals 13 residues. As DNA, the CDR3 is TGTGCCAGCTCTACTCGGAGCAATCAGCCCCAGCATTTT. Its protein product is CASSTRSNQPQHF.

In this sample, this clone turned up many times. The chain combines TRBV19 with TRBJ2-1; D may be TRBD1 (5 bases). The V end was cut by 5 bases, the J end by 4 bases, with 15 bases between. Germline loops: CDR1 LNHDA, CDR2 SQIVND (reference sequence). The length of the CDR3 is 15 residues. The CDR3: CASSPPPTEYNEQFF. The DNA of the CDR3 is TGTGCCAGTAGTCCCCCCCCGACAGAGTACAATGAGCAGTTCTTC.

Many counts were recorded for this clone. The chain employs TRBV28 and TRBJ1-1; 8 bases agree with TRBD1. The V segment lost 1 base and the J segment 4 bases; nucleotides outside the gene matches: 2. The length of the CDR3 is 14 residues. Germline CDR1 reads MDHEN; CDR2 reads SYDVKM. The CDR3, as DNA: TGTGCCAGCAGTTTATCAACAGGGGGCACTGAAGCTTTCTTT. This codes for CASSLSTGGTEAFF.

This clone was seen many times. The CDR3 DNA is TGTGCCAGCAGTTACCCCTTCTACAATGAGCAGTTCTTC. Translation: CASSYPFYNEQFF. The chain combines TRBV6-5 with TRBJ2-1; unclear D gene. This CDR3 region has 13 residues. From germline, CDR1 is MNHEY and CDR2 SVGAGI. The V end was cut by 2 bases, the J end by 3 bases, with 5 bases between.

Many counts were recorded for this clone. The chain links TRBV27 to TRBJ1-3; the D gene is possibly TRBD1 (5 bases). CDR3 length: 17 amino acids. The germline gives CDR1 MNHEY, CDR2 SMNVEV (reference sequence). Trimming shortened V by 2 bases and J by 5 bases, and 19 bases separated the two germline ends. As DNA, the CDR3 is TGTGCCAGCAGTTTAAAGGGTCAGGGAGCTTCTAGAAACACCATATATTTT. Protein product: CASSLKGQGASRNTIYF.